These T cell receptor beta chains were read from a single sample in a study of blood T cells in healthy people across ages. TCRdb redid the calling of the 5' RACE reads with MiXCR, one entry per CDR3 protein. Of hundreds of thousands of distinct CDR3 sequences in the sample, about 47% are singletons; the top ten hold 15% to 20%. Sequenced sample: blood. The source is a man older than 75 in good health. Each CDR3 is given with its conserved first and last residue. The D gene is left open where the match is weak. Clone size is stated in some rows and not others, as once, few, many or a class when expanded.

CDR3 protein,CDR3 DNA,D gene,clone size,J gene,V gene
CASSKDGQGAFYEQYF,TGTGCCAGCAGTAAAGACGGACAGGGGGCTTTCTACGAGCAGTACTTC,TRBD1,NA,TRBJ2-7,TRBV6-1
CSSKGGILFPYGYTF,TGCAGTTCGAAGGGGGGAATATTATTCCCGTATGGCTACACCTTC,NA,NA,TRBJ1-2,TRBV20-1
CASSLVSDSYEQYF,TGTGCCAGCAGCTTAGTTTCCGATTCCTACGAGCAGTACTTC,NA,NA,TRBJ2-7,TRBV7-2
CASSQEGGRGGYTF,TGTGCCAGCAGCCAAGAAGGAGGGAGGGGTGGCTACACCTTC,NA,NA,TRBJ1-2,TRBV4-2
CASSFPLAGNNEQFF,TGTGCCAGCAGCTTTCCCCTAGCGGGGAACAATGAGCAGTTCTTC,TRBD2,few,TRBJ2-1,TRBV7-9
CASSVTGGNNQPQHF,TGCGCCAGCAGCGTGACAGGGGGAAACAATCAGCCCCAGCATTTT,TRBD1,NA,TRBJ1-5,TRBV5-1
CASSGIQGGEQFF,TGTGCCAGCAGCGGAATACAGGGAGGTGAGCAGTTCTTC,NA,NA,TRBJ2-1,TRBV7-3
CASTYEQYF,TGTGCCAGCACCTACGAGCAGTACTTC,NA,NA,TRBJ2-7,TRBV3-1
CASSPARNNEQFF,TGTGCCAGCTCACCAGCCAGAAACAATGAGCAGTTCTTC,NA,few,TRBJ2-1,TRBV18
CASSLEDHSYNEQYF,TGCGCCAGCAGCTTGGAGGATCACTCCTACAATGAGCAGTACTTC,NA,NA,TRBJ2-7,TRBV5-1
CASSQDQGLAQNTQYF,TGCGCCAGCAGCCAAGATCAGGGACTAGCACAGAATACGCAGTATTTT,TRBD2,NA,TRBJ2-3,TRBV4-1
CASSELKREQYF,TGTGCCAGCAGCGAACTCAAGAGAGAGCAGTACTTC,NA,many,TRBJ2-7,TRBV6-1
CASSLRSGGNNEQFF,TGTGCCAGCAGCTTAAGGTCTGGCGGAAACAATGAGCAGTTCTTC,NA,NA,TRBJ2-1,TRBV7-3
CASSESLTDLMTRTQYF,TGTGCCAGCAGTGAGAGTTTGACAGACCTAATGACACGAACGCAGTATTTT,NA,NA,TRBJ2-3,TRBV2
CASSYQPGGTGELFF,TGTGCCAGCAGCTATCAACCCGGGGGCACCGGGGAGCTGTTTTTT,NA,few,TRBJ2-2,TRBV7-2
CSARDIREVEETQYF,TGCAGTGCTAGAGATATACGGGAGGTTGAAGAGACCCAGTACTTC,TRBD2,NA,TRBJ2-5,TRBV20-1
CSVRQGAFQPQHF,TGCAGCGTTCGACAGGGGGCATTTCAGCCCCAGCATTTT,TRBD1,few,TRBJ1-5,TRBV29-1
CSAAARYKPYEQYF,TGCAGTGCCGCCGCTAGATACAAACCCTACGAGCAGTACTTC,NA,many,TRBJ2-7,TRBV20-1
CATSDFGTGQYNEQFF,TGTGCCACCAGTGATTTTGGGACAGGCCAATACAATGAGCAGTTCTTC,TRBD1,NA,TRBJ2-1,TRBV24-1
CASSPVLDNYEQYF,TGCGCCAGCAGCCCGGTTCTGGACAACTACGAGCAGTACTTC,NA,few,TRBJ2-7,TRBV5-1
CASSYGLAGSSQETQYF,TGTGCCAGCAGTTACGGACTAGCGGGGAGTTCCCAAGAGACCCAGTACTTC,TRBD2,NA,TRBJ2-5,TRBV6-5
CASSLLDRAYTEAFF,TGTGCCAGCAGTCTACTGGACAGGGCGTACACTGAAGCTTTCTTT,TRBD1,NA,TRBJ1-1,TRBV6-1
CASNQVHLGGLINEQYF,TGCGCCAGCAACCAAGTGCACCTGGGAGGGCTCATCAATGAGCAGTACTTC,TRBD2,NA,TRBJ2-5,TRBV4-3
CASRMTRPGTQYF,TGTGCCAGCAGGATGACCAGGCCAGGGACCCAGTACTTC,NA,once,TRBJ2-5,TRBV2
CATSLGGNSPLHF,TGTGCCACCTCTCTTGGGGGTAATTCACCCCTCCACTTT,NA,few,TRBJ1-6,TRBV15
CASSISGLSSYNEQFF,TGTGCCAGCAGCATTAGCGGGCTTAGCTCCTACAATGAGCAGTTCTTC,TRBD2,few,TRBJ2-1,TRBV28
CASTTGRVLYNEQFF,TGTGCCAGCACGACAGGGAGGGTACTCTACAATGAGCAGTTCTTC,NA,many,TRBJ2-1,TRBV27
CASSQDLGGTAMQTQYF,TGCGCCAGCAGCCAAGATCTTGGTGGGACTGCAATGCAGACCCAGTACTTC,NA,few,TRBJ2-5,TRBV4-3
CATAPDGTGGNIQYF,TGTGCCACCGCACCGGACGGGACCGGGGGAAACATTCAGTACTTC,NA,NA,TRBJ2-4,TRBV24-1
CASNLQGFEAFF,TGTGCCAGCAACCTACAGGGGTTTGAAGCTTTCTTT,TRBD1,once,TRBJ1-1,TRBV28
CASSPNTGTEYQETQYF,TGTGCCAGCAGCCCTAATACCGGGACAGAATACCAAGAGACCCAGTACTTC,TRBD1,NA,TRBJ2-5,TRBV3-1
CASSLWEGGRRLYNEQYF,TGTGCCAGCAGTCTCTGGGAGGGGGGTAGGAGGTTGTACAATGAGCAGTACTTC,NA,NA,TRBJ2-7,TRBV28
CASSLTGVSGNTIYF,TGTGCCAGCAGCCTGACAGGGGTTTCGGGAAACACCATATATTTT,TRBD1,NA,TRBJ1-3,TRBV7-9
CASSQVAGGEQYF,TGCGCCAGCAGCCAAGTGGCGGGAGGCGAGCAGTACTTC,TRBD2,NA,TRBJ2-7,TRBV4-1
CASGYSGSSYNEQFF,TGCGCCAGCGGATACTCAGGGAGCTCCTACAATGAGCAGTTCTTC,NA,few,TRBJ2-1,TRBV5-1
CSARRRGRVYGYTF,TGCAGTGCTAGAAGGCGGGGGCGCGTATATGGCTACACCTTC,NA,NA,TRBJ1-2,TRBV20-1
CSAGDVPQGIRNEQFF,TGCAGCGCTGGGGATGTACCACAGGGGATAAGGAATGAGCAGTTCTTC,TRBD1,NA,TRBJ2-1,TRBV29-1
CASSKVSGKTSNEQFF,TGTGCCAGCAGCAAAGTCTCGGGGAAGACTAGTAATGAGCAGTTCTTC,NA,NA,TRBJ2-1,TRBV21-1
CASFIQGSFGTEAFF,TGTGCCAGCTTTATTCAGGGATCATTCGGCACTGAAGCTTTCTTT,NA,few,TRBJ1-1,TRBV18
CSAHSGGAYNEQFF,TGCAGTGCTCATAGCGGGGGGGCCTACAATGAGCAGTTCTTC,TRBD2,NA,TRBJ2-1,TRBV20-1
CASRKEGLDEKLFF,TGTGCCAGCAGGAAGGAGGGTTTGGATGAAAAACTGTTTTTT,NA,NA,TRBJ1-4,TRBV3-1
CASSLLDRGMNTEAFF,TGTGCCAGCAGCTTATTAGACAGGGGAATGAACACTGAAGCTTTCTTT,TRBD1,NA,TRBJ1-1,TRBV7-2
CASSYSARTYNEQFF,TGTGCCAGCAGTTACTCTGCGCGCACCTACAATGAGCAGTTCTTC,NA,NA,TRBJ2-1,TRBV6-5
CASSLSGQGSPLHF,TGTGCCAGCAGTTTGTCGGGGCAAGGTTCACCCCTCCACTTT,NA,many,TRBJ1-6,TRBV12-3/TRBV12-4
CASATSDSSYNEQFF,TGTGCCAGCGCGACTAGCGACAGCTCCTACAATGAGCAGTTCTTC,TRBD2,NA,TRBJ2-1,TRBV6-5
CSARDRDLAGGRDTQYF,TGCAGTGCTAGAGATCGGGACCTAGCGGGAGGGAGAGATACGCAGTATTTT,TRBD2,NA,TRBJ2-3,TRBV20-1
CASSYSMRENTDTQYF,TGTGCCAGCAGTTACTCGATGCGGGAGAACACAGATACGCAGTATTTT,TRBD2,many,TRBJ2-3,TRBV6-2/TRBV6-3
CASKLRDSSYEQYF,TGTGCCAGCAAGCTCCGGGATTCCTCCTACGAGCAGTACTTC,NA,many,TRBJ2-7,TRBV2
CASSDPTWAARTDTQYF,TGTGCCAGCAGTGACCCCACCTGGGCAGCTCGCACAGATACGCAGTATTTT,NA,NA,TRBJ2-3,TRBV25-1
CAWSPDRVGETQYF,TGTGCCTGGAGCCCGGACAGGGTCGGGGAGACCCAGTACTTC,TRBD1,NA,TRBJ2-5,TRBV30
CASSFSDSGLEQYF,TGTGCCAGCAGTTTTAGCGATAGCGGCCTGGAGCAGTACTTC,NA,NA,TRBJ2-7,TRBV12-3/TRBV12-4
CASSSDQLSPPHF,TGTGCCAGCAGCTCGGACCAGCTTTCACCCCCCCACTTT,NA,NA,TRBJ1-6,TRBV11-3
CASSLAREQYF,TGTGCCAGCAGCCTAGCTCGCGAGCAGTACTTC,NA,many,TRBJ2-7,TRBV7-9
CASIGAGTSGPEQYF,TGTGCCAGCATCGGGGCCGGGACTAGCGGGCCCGAGCAGTACTTC,TRBD2,few,TRBJ2-7,TRBV27
CASSDGWGEQYF,TGTGCCAGCAGCGACGGTTGGGGGGAGCAGTACTTC,NA,NA,TRBJ2-7,TRBV3-1